A single sample gave rise to the 24 T cell receptor beta chains below, sequenced in a study of blood T cell repertoires in COVID-19. TCRdb keeps only in-frame clones here, not all; method: immunoSEQ multiplex PCR. The table lists some 530,000 clones, 70% to 90% of them singletons, with approximately 3% in the top ten. The source material was peripheral blood. These receptors all stem from a human donor in a cohort sampled during active COVID-19.

This clone has only one observation. The V and J genes are TRBV5-1 and TRBJ1-5; 8 bases align to TRBD1. Germline CDR1 is SGHRS and CDR2 is YFSETQ. The trim removed 3 bases at V and 5 bases at J, leaving 4 bases unmatched. The CDR3 is 14 amino acids. CDR3: CASSYGTGHQPQHF. The CDR3 nucleotides read TGCGCCAGCAGCTATGGGACAGGCCATCAGCCCCAGCATTTT.

V gene TRBV6-6 combines with J gene TRBJ1-6, with 8 bases aligning to TRBD1. Germline CDR1 and CDR2: MNHNY and SVGAGI (reference sequence). The CDR3 is 16 residues long. Losses at the gene ends were 0 bases for V and 9 bases for J; bases not matched to a gene: 7. CDR3 in amino acids: CASSYSTSGGRSPLHF. In DNA form, the CDR3 reads TGTGCCAGCAGTTACTCAACCTCAGGGGGCCGTTCACCCCTCCACTTT.

This chain joins TRBV21-1 and TRBJ2-5; the table names TRBD2, a call not compared with the DNA. TRBV21-1 is designated a pseudogene. The CDR3 has 18 amino acids. The CDR3 nucleotides are TGTGCCAGCAGCAAAGCCCTCGAGAGGGGAGGGAGAGGGAAGACCCAGTACTTC. The encoded protein is CASSKALERGGRGKTQYF.

J is TRBJ2-7 and V is TRBV6-6; D remains ambiguous. Per the germline V gene, CDR1 is MNHNY and CDR2 is SVGAGI (reference sequence). Between the trimmed V and J ends, which lost 7 bases and 6 bases, there was a span of 19 bases. CDR3 length equals 14 residues. CDR3: CASTITYAAFEQYF. CDR3 DNA: TGTGCCAGCACTATTACCTACGCAGCGTTCGAGCAGTACTTC.

The V gene is TRBV15, the J gene TRBJ1-4; no clear D gene. CDR3 size: 15 residues. Germline V gives CDR1 LNHNV, CDR2 YYDKDF (reference sequence). The V end lost 4 bases, the J end lost 0 bases, and 9 bases lay between the germline ends. CDR3: CATSKRLTTNEKLFF. In DNA form, the CDR3 reads TGTGCCACCAGCAAACGACTGACAACTAATGAAAAACTGTTTTTT.

V gene TRBV4-1 combines with J gene TRBJ2-7; TRBD2 matches at 14 bases. The CDR3 covers 17 residues. CDR1 MGHRA and CDR2 YSYEKL come from the germline V gene. Unmatched junction bases numbered 6, after V lost 2 bases and J lost 3 bases. The CDR3 DNA is TGCGCCAGCAGCCAATACACCGGGACTAGCGGGAGCTACGAGCAGTACTTC. Its translation is CASSQYTGTSGSYEQYF.

This chain links TRBV3-1 (or the pseudogene TRBV3-2) with TRBJ2-7, with D maybe TRBD2 (5 bases). Germline V CDR1 and CDR2: LGHDT, YNNKEL (reference sequence). This CDR3 has 14 residues. V lost 4 bases and J 7 bases, leaving 17 bases between the germline ends. The CDR3 coding sequence is TGTGCCAGCAGCCCTCCTGAGAGGACTGGAGAGCAGTACTTC. Its translation: CASSPPERTGEQYF.

Points on this clone: Distinct nucleotide sequences in the sample also encode this CDR3. The chain carries TRBV19 and TRBJ1-1, with 7 bases fitting TRBD1. The CDR3 sequence is 13 residues long. Trimming cost V 6 bases and J 5 bases; bases outside gene matches: 6. Germline lookup yields CDR1 LNHDA and CDR2 SQIVND (reference sequence). CDR3 coding DNA: TGTGCCAGTAGCCGTACAGGGGATACTGAAGCTTTCTTT. Translation gives CASSRTGDTEAFF.

The J gene is TRBJ1-5, the V gene TRBV19; D unclear. With 4 bases removed from V and 0 bases from J, the gap between germline ends came to 7 bases. The length of the CDR3 is 14 residues. Germline V gene sequence: CDR1 LNHDA, CDR2 SQIVND (reference sequence). The CDR3 nucleotides read TGTGCCAGTAGTAATCAACATAGCAATCAGCCCCAGCATTTT. This translates into CASSNQHSNQPQHF. The entire variable domain, with the rest obtained from reference TRBV19 and TRBJ1-5, is as follows: DGGITQSPKYLFRKEGQNVTLSCEQNLNHDAMYWYRQDPGQGLRLIYYSQIVNDFQKGDIAEGYSVSREKKESFPLTVTSAQKNPTAFYLCASSNQHSNQPQHFGDGTRLSIL.

The chain has TRBV7-2 and TRBJ1-5; tentative D call: TRBD1 (5 bases). Deletions cut 3 bases from V and 6 bases from J, with 9 bases between. Germline loops: CDR1 SGHTA, CDR2 FQGNSA. This CDR3 region has 13 residues. CDR3 in DNA: TGTGCCAGCAGCTTGGAGGGGAGTCAGCCCCAGCATTTT. Translating gives CASSLEGSQPQHF. Filled out from reference TRBV7-2 and TRBJ1-5, the complete variable domain reads GAGVSQSPSNKVTEKGKDVELRCDPISGHTALYWYRQSLGQGLEFLIYFQGNSAPDKSGLPSDRFSAERTGGSVSTLTIQRTQQEDSAVYLCASSLEGSQPQHFGDGTRLSIL.

V is TRBV6-6 and J is TRBJ1-1; 8 bases fit TRBD1. The germline CDR1 and CDR2 sequences are MNHNY and SVGAGI (reference sequence). The junction had 14 bases not matched to a gene; V was cut back by 5 bases and J by 3 bases. This CDR3 is built from 17 residues. CDR3 sequence: CASSPGTGAPSYTEAFF. The CDR3 DNA is TGTGCCAGCAGTCCCGGGACAGGAGCACCGTCTTACACTGAAGCTTTCTTT.

Turning to this clone: The germline gene is not matched at one end of the junction; a read error may be the cause. CDR3: CASSLSRTSGPYNEQFF. CDR3 nucleotide sequence: TGTGCTAGCAGCTTATCCCGGACTAGCGGGCCTTACAATGAGCAGTTCTTC. This rearrangement joins TRBV7-7 to TRBJ2-1; 11 bases match TRBD2. Germline V gives CDR1 SSHAT, CDR2 FNYEAQ (reference sequence). This CDR3 is 17 amino acids long.

The V gene is TRBV27, the J gene TRBJ2-3, with D possibly TRBD2 on 6 matching bases. Germline V gene lookup returns CDR1 MNHEY and CDR2 SMNVEV (reference sequence). This CDR3 is built from 16 residues. V was trimmed by 5 bases and J by 4 bases, leaving 19 bases between them. The chain's CDR3 is CASSARGREVSDTQYF. In DNA form, the CDR3 reads TGTGCCAGCAGTGCCCGAGGGCGGGAAGTATCAGATACGCAGTATTTT.

The CDR3 here is CASEPDRNSNQPQHF. CDR3 DNA: TGTGCCAGCGAACCTGACAGGAACAGCAATCAGCCCCAGCATTTT. The chain couples TRBV19 to TRBJ1-5; weak D call: TRBD1 (6 bases). CDR1 and CDR2 (germline): LNHDA, SQIVND (reference sequence). Trimming took 9 bases from V and 1 from J, leaving 16 bases between them. CDR3 size: 15 residues.

The CDR3 sequence: CASSSRGTSGGYEQYF. CDR3 DNA sequence: TGTGCCAGCAGCTCGAGGGGTACTAGCGGGGGATACGAGCAGTACTTC. This rearrangement joins TRBV28 to TRBJ2-7; TRBD2 matches 11 bases. Germline CDR1 MDHEN, CDR2 SYDVKM. V shed 6 bases, J shed 4 bases, and the junction held 11 bases outside the gene matches. There are 16 residues in the CDR3.

DNA of the CDR3: TGCAGTGCTAGTATGCGGGAGAACTCCTACAATGAGCAGTTCTTC. Translating it yields CSASMRENSYNEQFF. The rearrangement joins TRBV20-1 to TRBJ2-1; 7 nucleotides match TRBD2. The V segment lost 3 bases and the J segment 0 bases; nucleotides outside the gene matches: 5. This CDR3 region has 15 residues. Germline CDR1 reads DFQATT; CDR2 reads SNEGSKA (reference sequence).

The chain employs TRBV24-1 and TRBJ1-4; 7 bases align to TRBD1. The trim removed 4 bases at V and 4 bases at J, leaving 8 bases unmatched. Looked up from germline, CDR1 is KGHDR and CDR2 is SFDVKD. CDR3 length: 16 residues. The CDR3 nucleotides read TGTGCCACCAGTGAAGCCCGGGACAGACGTAATGAAAAACTGTTTTTT. Translated: CATSEARDRRNEKLFF.

The J gene is TRBJ2-7, the V gene TRBV5-1; 7 bases line up with TRBD2. The CDR3 has 15 residues. Germline V CDR1 and CDR2: SGHRS, YFSETQ. V trimming: 2 bases; J trimming: 1 base; junction bases outside the gene matches: 6. CDR3 nucleotide sequence: TGCGCCAGCAGCTTTCGGGCTAGCGGTTCCTACGAGCAGTACTTC. It codes for CASSFRASGSYEQYF.

The chain joins TRBV10-3 to TRBJ1-6; 9 nucleotides match TRBD1. After removal of 4 bases from V and 9 bases from J, the junction contained 4 bases not matched to a gene. The CDR3 has 14 amino acids. CDR1 ENHRY and CDR2 SYGVKD come from the germline V gene. The CDR3 DNA reads as TGTGCCATCAGTGGGACAGGGGAAGGTTCACCCCTCCACTTT. Translating it yields CAISGTGEGSPLHF.

The rearrangement links TRBV18 to TRBJ1-2; 8 bases are shared with TRBD1. Germline V CDR1 and CDR2: KGHSH, LQKENI. The CDR3 is made up of 15 amino acids. V gave up 2 bases and J gave up 4 bases; unmatched junction bases: 6. Here the CDR3 DNA reads TGTGCCAGCTCACCAGGGCAGGGGGCCGCCTATGGCTACACCTTC. It translates to CASSPGQGAAYGYTF.

V usage is TRBV13 and J usage is TRBJ2-5; 7 bases fit TRBD2. The CDR3 is made up of 14 amino acids. The germline CDR1 and CDR2 sequences are PRHDT and FYEKMQ (reference sequence). Germline trimming cut 5 bases from V and 2 bases from J; bases unmatched to any gene: 5. The CDR3 reads CASSPTRGQETQYF. CDR3 coding DNA: TGTGCCAGCAGCCCCACGCGGGGGCAAGAGACCCAGTACTTC.

This clone was recorded only once. V usage is TRBV7-2 and J usage is TRBJ2-4; 12 bases map to TRBD2. In germline, CDR1 is SGHTA, CDR2 FQGNSA. Germline trimming cut 1 base from V and 10 bases from J; bases unmatched to any gene: 5. The CDR3 covers 15 residues. The DNA of the CDR3 is TGTGCCAGCAGCTTAGTGACTAGCGGGAGTCGTATTCAGTACTTC. It specifies CASSLVTSGSRIQYF.

V usage is TRBV7-9 and J usage is TRBJ2-1, with D possibly being TRBD2 (6 bases). The CDR3 is 15 amino acids. CDR1 is SEHNR, CDR2 FQNEAQ, per germline (reference sequence). Trimming removed 1 base at V and 12 bases at J, with 19 bases between. The CDR3 DNA follows: TGTGCCAGCAGCTTAGGTTTGGGACTCCCTCAGGGGCAGTTCTTC. Protein: CASSLGLGLPQGQFF.

This chain links TRBV6-5 with TRBJ2-3, with 7 positions matching TRBD2. The V gene's germline CDR1 is MNHEY and CDR2 SVGAGI. V was clipped by 5 bases and J by 14 bases; unmatched bases: 10. The CDR3 runs 12 residues. Here the CDR3 reads CASSPGLHRVYF. The CDR3 bases are TGTGCCAGCAGTCCGGGACTACATCGGGTGTATTTT.